A single sample gave rise to the 24 T cell receptor beta chains below, sequenced in a study of blood T cell repertoires in COVID-19. TCRdb's table, derived via immunoSEQ multiplex PCR, lists solely in-frame clones and lacks some. This table has roughly 480,000 clones, roughly 89% appearing once. Source material: peripheral blood. The receptor set was obtained from a young man with COVID-19, enrolled during active disease.

About this clone: The same CDR3 can be traced to other DNA sequences in this sample. V and J are TRBV5-1 and TRBJ2-7; D is perhaps TRBD1 (6 bases). This CDR3 has 12 residues. Germline CDR1 and CDR2: SGHRS and YFSETQ. V was shortened by 3 bases and J by 4 bases, with 8 bases between the two germline ends. The CDR3 DNA sequence: TGCGCCAGCAGCTCCCAGGGGTACGAGCAGTACTTC. Translation: CASSSQGYEQYF. The complete variable domain, with remaining parts taken from reference TRBV5-1 and TRBJ2-7, reads KAGVTQTPRYLIKTRGQQVTLSCSPISGHRSVSWYQQTPGQGLQFLFEYFSETQRNKGNFPGRFSGRQFSNSRSEMNVSTLELGDSALYLCASSSQGYEQYFGPGTRLTVT.

The CDR3 DNA is TGTGCCAGCAGCTTAGGTCTGGCGCTAGCGGGAGGCGAGCAGTACTTC. Translation: CASSLGLALAGGEQYF. V is TRBV13 and J is TRBJ2-7; the match to TRBD2 covers 11 bases. Germline assignment: CDR1 PRHDT and CDR2 FYEKMQ (reference sequence). The length of the CDR3 is 16 residues. Trimming removed 0 bases from V and 6 bases from J; junction bases left unmatched: 7.

The chain joins TRBV14 to TRBJ2-1, with 11 bases that match TRBD2. Germline trimming cut 4 bases from V and 5 bases from J; bases unmatched to any gene: 10. This CDR3 spans 17 amino acids. Germline CDR1 SGHDN, CDR2 FVKESK. CDR3 coding DNA: TGTGCCAGCAGCCCGCTAGCGGGAGGCCAGAGACACAATGAGCAGTTCTTC. As protein: CASSPLAGGQRHNEQFF. The variable domain in full, completed from reference TRBV14 and TRBJ2-1, reads EAGVTQFPSHSVIEKGQTVTLRCDPISGHDNLYWYRRVMGKEIKFLLHFVKESKQDESGMPNNRFLAERTGGTYSTLKVQPAELEDSGVYFCASSPLAGGQRHNEQFFGPGTRLTVL.

The chain combines TRBV4-1 with TRBJ2-2; 10 bases agree with TRBD2. This CDR3 region has 22 residues. Trimming removed 1 base from V and 0 bases from J; junction bases left unmatched: 17. Germline CDR1 and CDR2: MGHRA and YSYEKL. CDR3 loop: CASSQALAGADSVFPNTGELFF. DNA for the CDR3: TGCGCCAGCAGCCAAGCGCTAGCGGGAGCGGACTCTGTTTTCCCGAACACCGGGGAGCTGTTTTTT.

This rearrangement joins TRBV18 to TRBJ1-4, with a tentative D call TRBD1 (6 bases). Trimming cost V 4 bases and J 7 bases, with 10 bases left between them. The CDR3 is 13 residues long. From germline, CDR1 is KGHSH and CDR2 LQKENI. The CDR3 protein is CASSLQGGEKLFF. The CDR3 region has the DNA TGTGCCAGCTCACTACAGGGTGGTGAAAAACTGTTTTTT. Combining the CDR3 with reference TRBV18 and TRBJ1-4 gives the whole variable domain NAGVMQNPRHLVRRRGQEARLRCSPMKGHSHVYWYRQLPEEGLKFMVYLQKENIIDESGMPKERFSAEFPKEGPSILRIQQVVRGDSAAYFCASSLQGGEKLFFGSGTQLSVL.

This chain connects TRBV7-6 to TRBJ2-3; weak D call: TRBD2 (6 bases). The CDR3 runs 16 residues. Germline assignment: CDR1 SGHVS and CDR2 FNYEAQ. V was cut by 2 bases and J by 2 bases, with 14 bases left in between. The CDR3 spells CASSLSWGEITDTQYF. The CDR3 nucleotides read TGTGCCAGCAGCTTATCTTGGGGGGAAATCACAGATACGCAGTATTTT.

The rearrangement uses TRBV24-1 and TRBJ2-3, with D unclear. The germline V gene has CDR1 KGHDR and CDR2 SFDVKD. This CDR3 contains 14 residues. V was clipped by 1 base and J by 4 bases, with 8 bases between them. The CDR3 nucleotides read TGTGCCACCAGTGATTTCGCAGGTTCAGATACGCAGTATTTT. Amino acids: CATSDFAGSDTQYF.

As concerns this clone: Mismatch with germline at one junction end may stem from a read error. J is TRBJ2-1 and V is TRBV27, with 9 nucleotides matching TRBD2. Germline loops: CDR1 MNHEY, CDR2 SMNVEV (reference sequence). The CDR3 totals 14 residues. The chain's CDR3 is CATSGAGGYNEQFF. CDR3 in DNA: TGTGCCACCAGTGGGGCGGGGGGGTACAATGAGCAGTTCTTC.

This clone was seen a single time. The chain is built from TRBV11-2 and TRBJ1-4, with D perhaps matching TRBD1 (5 bases). V gave up 0 bases and J gave up 6 bases, with 11 bases separating them. The CDR3 runs to 15 residues. CDR1 and CDR2 from the germline V gene are SGHAT and FQNNGV. CDR3 residues: CASSLDGGGDEKLFF. The CDR3 DNA reads as TGTGCCAGCAGCTTAGATGGGGGAGGTGATGAAAAACTGTTTTTT. The entire variable domain, with the rest obtained from reference TRBV11-2 and TRBJ1-4, is as follows: EAGVAQSPRYKIIEKRQSVAFWCNPISGHATLYWYQQILGQGPKLLIQFQNNGVVDDSQLPKDRFSAERLKGVDSTLKIQPAKLEDSAVYLCASSLDGGGDEKLFFGSGTQLSVL.

Comments on this clone: The sample has other DNA sequences that encode this CDR3 too. This chain links TRBV5-4 with TRBJ1-2, with TRBD1 matching over 7 bases. From germline, CDR1 is SGHNT and CDR2 YYREEE (reference sequence). The CDR3 extends over 14 amino acids. The V segment lost 4 bases and the J segment 0 bases; nucleotides outside the gene matches: 3. CDR3 loop: CASSLQGSNYGYTF. The CDR3 region has the DNA TGTGCCAGCAGCCTACAGGGGTCTAACTATGGCTACACCTTC.

The V and J genes are TRBV30 and TRBJ2-1; 7 bases agree with TRBD2. The CDR3 sequence is 14 residues long. Trimming at V came to 2 bases and at J to 4 bases, leaving 5 bases not matched to a gene. Germline CDR1 GTSNPN, CDR2 SVGIG (reference sequence). The CDR3 spells CAWSSKRGYNEQFF. CDR3 nucleotides: TGTGCCTGGAGTAGTAAGCGGGGTTACAATGAGCAGTTCTTC.

The chain employs TRBV7-2 and TRBJ2-5; weak D call: TRBD2 (5 bases). V was clipped by 3 bases and J by 1 base, with 9 bases between them. Looked up from germline, CDR1 is SGHTA and CDR2 is FQGNSA. This CDR3 contains 14 residues. The CDR3 is CASSLTNLQETQYF. CDR3 in DNA: TGTGCCAGCAGCTTGACTAATCTCCAAGAGACCCAGTACTTC. Together with reference TRBV7-2 and TRBJ2-5, the CDR3 gives the full variable domain: GAGVSQSPSNKVTEKGKDVELRCDPISGHTALYWYRQSLGQGLEFLIYFQGNSAPDKSGLPSDRFSAERTGGSVSTLTIQRTQQEDSAVYLCASSLTNLQETQYFGPGTRLLVL.

The J gene is TRBJ2-7, the V gene TRBV5-1; 8 positions match TRBD1. The CDR3 runs 15 residues. The V segment lost 8 bases and the J segment 5 bases; nucleotides outside the gene matches: 15. The V gene's germline CDR1 is SGHRS and CDR2 YFSETQ. In DNA, the CDR3 is TGCGCCAGTCTAAAGGGACAGGCTTTTACCCACGAGCAGTACTTC. Protein: CASLKGQAFTHEQYF.

This clone was observed a single time. V and J are TRBV9 and TRBJ2-7; tentatively, D is TRBD2 (8 bases). The CDR3 runs to 15 residues. Trimming shortened V by 4 bases and J by 1 base, and 15 bases separated the two germline ends. Per the germline V gene, CDR1 is SGDLS and CDR2 is YYNGEE. This chain's CDR3 is CASSPREGASYEQYF. The CDR3 DNA is TGTGCCAGCAGCCCTCGGGAGGGGGCGTCCTACGAGCAGTACTTC.

The V and J genes are TRBV5-4 and TRBJ1-1, with D unresolved. This CDR3 spans 13 amino acids. Trimming shortened V by 2 bases and J by 4 bases, and 9 bases separated the two germline ends. The germline gives CDR1 SGHNT, CDR2 YYREEE (reference sequence). The CDR3 region has the DNA TGTGCCAGCAGCTTAGACACCGGCACTGAAGCTTTCTTT. It is translated as CASSLDTGTEAFF. Combining the CDR3 with reference TRBV5-4 and TRBJ1-1 gives the whole variable domain ETGVTQSPTHLIKTRGQQVTLRCSSQSGHNTVSWYQQALGQGPQFIFQYYREEENGRGNFPPRFSGLQFPNYSSELNVNALELDDSALYLCASSLDTGTEAFFGQGTRLTVV.

The rearrangement joins TRBV28 to TRBJ1-6, with D perhaps matching TRBD1 (5 bases). Germline loops: CDR1 MDHEN, CDR2 SYDVKM. V dropped 2 bases and J dropped 13 bases, with 12 bases sitting between them. The CDR3 runs 13 residues. This chain's CDR3 is CASSLVGEGPLHF. The CDR3 bases are TGTGCCAGCAGTTTAGTGGGGGAGGGGCCCCTCCACTTT.

The chain couples TRBV18 to TRBJ2-7; 7 positions match TRBD1. There are 15 residues in the CDR3. J gave up 2 bases and V 2 bases, and 6 bases lay outside the gene matches. CDR1 is KGHSH and CDR2 is LQKENI in the germline V gene. DNA for the CDR3: TGTGCCAGCTCACCAAGTCAGGGGGTTGCCTACGAGCAGTACTTC. Encoded protein: CASSPSQGVAYEQYF. The whole variable domain, filled in from reference TRBV18 and TRBJ2-7, reads NAGVMQNPRHLVRRRGQEARLRCSPMKGHSHVYWYRQLPEEGLKFMVYLQKENIIDESGMPKERFSAEFPKEGPSILRIQQVVRGDSAAYFCASSPSQGVAYEQYFGPGTRLTVT.

This chain links TRBV6-1 with TRBJ1-2, with 10 bases aligning to TRBD1. The CDR3 consists of 15 residues. The V gene end was trimmed by 2 bases and the J gene end by 5 bases; junction bases not matched to a gene: 5. Germline V CDR1 and CDR2: MNHNS, SASEGT. CDR3 sequence (DNA): TGTGCCAGCAGTGAATTATCGGGACAGGGGTATGGCTACACCTTC. Translated, it gives CASSELSGQGYGYTF.

The V call is TRBV7-8, the J call TRBJ2-5; the D is unclear. Germline CDR1 reads SGHVS; CDR2 reads FQNEAQ. CDR3 length equals 14 residues. Deletions cut 1 base from V and 2 bases from J, with 8 bases between. The CDR3 sequence: CASSLVAQQETQYF. The CDR3 DNA sequence: TGTGCCAGCAGCTTAGTCGCACAGCAAGAGACCCAGTACTTC.

This chain joins TRBV5-1 and TRBJ1-2; perhaps TRBD1 as D (5 bases). V lost 0 bases to trimming and J lost 2 bases, with 14 bases between them. Germline V gene sequence: CDR1 SGHRS, CDR2 YFSETQ. The CDR3 covers 16 residues. The CDR3 DNA reads as TGCGCCAGCAGCTTGGGGCAGGGAATCGGCAACTATGGCTACACCTTC. It is translated as CASSLGQGIGNYGYTF.

V usage is TRBV28 and J usage is TRBJ1-5; 7 nucleotides agree with TRBD1. CDR1 and CDR2 from the germline V gene are MDHEN and SYDVKM. The V and J ends lost 6 bases and 6 bases, in that order; junction bases with no gene match: 5. The CDR3 runs to 13 residues. The CDR3 coding sequence is TGTGCCAGCAGACCCAGGGGGTTTCAGCCCCAGCATTTT. The encoded protein is CASRPRGFQPQHF.

The chain recombines TRBV18 with TRBJ2-7; a possible D gene is TRBD1 (6 bases). Deletions cut 5 bases from V and 6 bases from J, with 14 bases between. The germline CDR1 and CDR2 sequences are KGHSH and LQKENI. This CDR3 has 13 residues. The CDR3 DNA reads TGTGCCAGCTCAATGGGACAAGGGGGCGAGCAGTACTTC. The encoded protein is CASSMGQGGEQYF.

This chain connects TRBV29-1 to TRBJ2-2; D gene unclear. Looked up from germline, CDR1 is SQVTM and CDR2 is ANQGSEA. The V and J ends lost 4 bases and 4 bases respectively, with 13 bases between them. CDR3 length equals 14 residues. CDR3 nucleotides: TGCAGCGTTGCCAGCGCCCTGGGCACCGGGGAGCTGTTTTTT. Its translation: CSVASALGTGELFF.

The chain is built from TRBV18 and TRBJ2-5; 9 bases are shared with TRBD1. This CDR3 is 15 amino acids long. Germline V CDR1 and CDR2: KGHSH, LQKENI. J gave up 4 bases and V 4 bases, and 7 bases lay outside the gene matches. The CDR3 sequence: CASSRGQGIRETQYF. Here the CDR3 DNA reads TGTGCCAGCTCACGGGGACAGGGTATACGAGAGACCCAGTACTTC.